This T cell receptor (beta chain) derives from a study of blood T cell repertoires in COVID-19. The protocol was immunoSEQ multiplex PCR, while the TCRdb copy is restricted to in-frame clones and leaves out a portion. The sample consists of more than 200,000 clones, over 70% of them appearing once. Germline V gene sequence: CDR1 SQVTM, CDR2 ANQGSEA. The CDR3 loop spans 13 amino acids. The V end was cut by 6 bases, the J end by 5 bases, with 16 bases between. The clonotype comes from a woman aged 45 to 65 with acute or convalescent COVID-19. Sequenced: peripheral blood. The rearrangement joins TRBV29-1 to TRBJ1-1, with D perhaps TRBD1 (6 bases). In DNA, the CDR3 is TGCAGCGTCCCAGGGGTGGGAAAGACTGAAGCTTTCTTT. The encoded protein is CSVPGVGKTEAFF.